Listed here is a single TCR beta chain. What it recognizes is unknown. The entry originates in a study of PD-1 blockade in classical Hodgkin lymphoma. Study in general: Patients had nivolumab dosed at 3 mg/kg, delivered intravenously every 2 weeks. The study's findings and limits: Compared with healthy donors, newly diagnosed patients reportedly showed lower baseline TCR diversity.

Germline values: CDR1 SGHVS, CDR2 FNYEAQ. V lost 5 bases to trimming and J lost 4 bases, with 14 bases between them. The CDR3 has 14 amino acids. Some clones are missing from TCRdb's copy, which holds only in-frame ones; the method was immunoSEQ multiplex PCR. The data hold over 80,000 clones, with around 90% observed a single time. No patient escaped relapse after autologous stem cell transplantation, and brentuximab vedotin exposure varied. Best outcomes ranged across complete response, partial response and progressive disease. This clonotype was obtained from a human donor with classical Hodgkin lymphoma. The sample was peripheral blood mononuclear cells (PBMCs), taken at baseline. The rearrangement links TRBV7-6 to TRBJ1-1; perhaps TRBD1 as D (6 bases). CDR3 nucleotides: TGTGCCAGCAGCCGGGGGAGGGGGGCCACTGAAGCTTTCTTT. Its translation: CASSRGRGATEAFF.